These T cell receptor beta chains were read from a single sample in a study of cytomegalovirus exposure and HLA in healthy donors. Libraries were prepared by immunoSEQ multiplex PCR; TCRdb keeps only in-frame clonotypes and omits some of them. The repertoire holds about 130,000 clones, with 70% to 80% as singletons. The specimen was PBMCs. The receptors stem from a man in his thirties or forties in good health and CMV-seronegative. Each CDR3 is given with its conserved first and last residue. The D gene is left open where the match is weak. Clone size is stated in some rows and not others, as once, few, many or a class when expanded.

>NA|TRBV9|NA|TRBJ2-1
CASSSRDFLNEQFF
TGTGCCAGCAGCTCCCGGGACTTCCTAAATGAGCAGTTCTTC
>TRBD1|TRBV6-5|few|TRBJ2-2
CASRRQGTNTGELFF
TGTGCCAGCAGAAGACAGGGAACGAACACCGGGGAGCTGTTTTTT
>NA|TRBV9|NA|TRBJ1-3
CASSPQGNSGNTIYF
TGTGCCAGCAGCCCGCAGGGTAACTCTGGAAACACCATATATTTT
>TRBD2|TRBV7-9|NA|TRBJ2-1
CASSLVGLAGGHEQFF
TGTGCCAGCAGCCTAGTGGGGTTAGCGGGAGGCCATGAGCAGTTCTTC
>NA|TRBV30|NA|TRBJ1-4
CAWSVDRRGEKLFF
TGTGCCTGGAGTGTAGATCGCAGGGGTGAAAAACTGTTTTTT
>NA|TRBV7-2|NA|TRBJ1-1
CASSPRGIDTEAFF
TGTGCCAGCAGCCCCCGGGGAATTGACACTGAAGCTTTCTTT
>NA|TRBV6-5|NA|TRBJ2-4
CASSYRMGGNIQYF
TGTGCCAGCAGTTATAGAATGGGGGGAAACATTCAGTACTTC
>NA|TRBV27|once|TRBJ2-7
CAMTPGVNQSYEQYF
TGTGCCATGACTCCCGGGGTCAATCAATCCTACGAGCAGTACTTC
>TRBD1|TRBV27|NA|TRBJ1-5
CASRTAGTGNQPQHF
TGTGCCAGCAGAACTGCCGGGACAGGTAATCAGCCCCAGCATTTT
>TRBD1|TRBV6-1|NA|TRBJ2-4
CASSEGTGIDIQYF
TGTGCCAGCAGTGAAGGGACAGGGATTGACATTCAGTACTTC
>TRBD2|TRBV7-9|many|TRBJ2-1
CASTLGASGRWNEQFF
TGTGCCAGCACCCTAGGGGCTAGCGGGAGGTGGAATGAGCAGTTCTTC
>TRBD2|TRBV28|NA|TRBJ2-5
CASTLVAGADQETQYF
TGTGCCAGCACCCTAGTGGCGGGAGCGGACCAAGAGACCCAGTACTTC
>NA|TRBV28|NA|TRBJ2-5
CASSLAGPQETQYF
TGTGCCAGCAGTTTGGCGGGGCCCCAAGAGACCCAGTACTTC
>NA|TRBV18|NA|TRBJ1-1
CASSPQGRGTEAFF
TGTGCCAGCTCACCCCAGGGCAGGGGCACTGAAGCTTTCTTT
>TRBD1|TRBV7-9|NA|TRBJ2-7
CASSSRQGGYEQYF
TGTGCCAGCAGCTCCCGACAGGGGGGCTACGAGCAGTACTTC
>TRBD2|TRBV5-1|NA|TRBJ2-7
CASSLASGPSTYEQYF
TGCGCCAGCAGCTTGGCTAGCGGGCCCTCAACCTACGAGCAGTACTTC
>TRBD2|TRBV5-4|few|TRBJ2-3
CASSSGGLAGRGDTQYF
TGTGCCAGCAGCTCCGGCGGACTAGCGGGAAGAGGAGATACGCAGTATTTT
>NA|TRBV28|once|TRBJ1-5
CASSPPGKYYAQHF
TGTGCCAGCAGTCCACCGGGAAAATATTACGCCCAGCATTTT
>TRBD1|TRBV7-2|NA|TRBJ1-2
CASSSGQGDGYTF
TGTGCCAGCAGCTCGGGACAGGGCGATGGCTACACCTTC
>NA|TRBV5-4|NA|TRBJ2-1
CASSLSTGVYNEQFF
TGTGCCAGCAGCTTGTCTACGGGAGTGTACAATGAGCAGTTCTTC
>NA|TRBV7-8|NA|TRBJ2-2
CASSLARQNTGELFF
TGTGCCAGCAGCTTAGCTCGACAGAACACCGGGGAGCTGTTTTTT
>TRBD2|TRBV7-2|NA|TRBJ2-1
CASSLEAGARFF
TGTGCCAGCAGCTTAGAGGCGGGAGCCCGGTTCTTC
>NA|TRBV6-5|NA|TRBJ2-5
CASSSLGTSNQETQYF
TGTGCCAGCAGTTCCCTCGGGACATCCAACCAAGAGACCCAGTACTTC
>TRBD2|TRBV7-6|NA|TRBJ2-3
CASSEEMGLATDTQYF
TGTGCCAGCAGCGAAGAGATGGGACTAGCGACAGATACGCAGTATTTT
>TRBD2|TRBV5-4|NA|TRBJ2-2
CASSLRLAGGPGELFF
TGTGCCAGCAGCTTACGACTAGCGGGAGGGCCCGGGGAGCTGTTTTTT
>NA|TRBV28|NA|TRBJ1-1
CASSSSPWGDTEAFF
TGTGCCAGCAGTTCAAGCCCGTGGGGGGACACTGAAGCTTTCTTT
>NA|TRBV28|NA|TRBJ2-7
CASSTYEQYF
TGTGCCAGCAGCACCTACGAGCAGTACTTC
>NA|TRBV7-2|NA|TRBJ2-5
CASRPGVVQETQYF
TGTGCCAGCAGACCAGGGGTTGTTCAAGAGACCCAGTACTTC
>NA|TRBV6-6|NA|TRBJ2-3
CASSSQDSSTDTQYF
TGTGCCAGCAGTTCCCAGGACTCTAGCACAGATACGCAGTATTTT
>TRBD2|TRBV29-1|NA|TRBJ2-3
CSVYYWSAGGDTQYF
TGCAGCGTATACTATTGGTCAGCGGGAGGGGATACGCAGTATTTT
>TRBD2|TRBV6-6|NA|TRBJ2-7
CASRPRLAGGENEQYF
TGTGCCAGCAGGCCCAGACTAGCGGGAGGGGAAAACGAGCAGTACTTC
>TRBD1|TRBV11-2|NA|TRBJ2-7
CASSNRRGQHYEQYF
TGTGCCAGCAGCAATCGACGGGGACAGCACTACGAGCAGTACTTC
>NA|TRBV28|NA|TRBJ2-7
CASSYIYRVREQYF
TGTGCCAGCAGTTACATCTACAGGGTACGCGAGCAGTACTTC
>TRBD2|TRBV5-1|NA|TRBJ2-3
CASRTGTRTTDTQYF
TGCGCCAGCAGGACCGGGACTAGGACCACAGATACGCAGTATTTT
>TRBD1|TRBV6-1|NA|TRBJ2-1
CASRMTGGFYNEQFF
TGTGCCAGCAGAATGACAGGGGGCTTCTACAATGAGCAGTTCTTC
>TRBD2|TRBV5-1|NA|TRBJ2-3
CASSYQRERLEDTQYF
TGCGCCAGCAGCTACCAGCGGGAGCGGTTGGAAGATACGCAGTATTTT
>TRBD1|TRBV7-9|once|TRBJ1-4
CASSLMGQGDEKLFF
TGTGCCAGCAGCTTGATGGGACAGGGTGATGAAAAACTGTTTTTT
>TRBD2|TRBV28|NA|TRBJ2-7
CASTRRTSGTYEQYF
TGTGCCAGCACTCGAAGGACTAGCGGCACCTACGAGCAGTACTTC
>TRBD1|TRBV10-2|few|TRBJ1-1
CASSPGGLTSKNTEAFF
TGCGCCAGCAGTCCAGGGGGGCTAACCTCGAAAAACACTGAAGCTTTCTTT
>NA|TRBV19|NA|TRBJ2-1
CASSMRGEQFF
TGTGCCAGTAGTATGAGAGGGGAGCAGTTCTTC
>NA|TRBV10-3|many|TRBJ1-3
CAIRQPSGNTIYF
TGTGCCATCAGACAGCCCTCTGGAAACACCATATATTTT
>TRBD2|TRBV6-5|NA|TRBJ2-7
CASSPVAGASYEQYF
TGTGCCAGCAGTCCGGTAGCGGGAGCGTCCTACGAGCAGTACTTC
>TRBD1|TRBV27|once|TRBJ1-2
CASSLQGALRNGYTF
TGTGCCAGCAGTTTACAGGGGGCGCTGCGCAATGGCTACACCTTC
>TRBD1|TRBV19|once|TRBJ1-5
CASSIGSPGQNYQPQHF
TGTGCCAGTAGTATAGGTTCCCCGGGACAGAATTATCAGCCCCAGCATTTT
>TRBD1|TRBV29-1|NA|TRBJ2-7
CSVSFRDRGSYEQYF
TGCAGCGTATCATTTAGGGACAGGGGGTCCTACGAGCAGTACTTC
>TRBD2|TRBV5-1|few|TRBJ2-1
CASSLDAGDSYNEQFF
TGCGCCAGCAGCTTGGATGCGGGAGACTCCTACAATGAGCAGTTCTTC
>TRBD2|TRBV7-9|NA|TRBJ2-1
CASSEWTSGSWNEQFF
TGTGCCAGCAGCGAGTGGACTAGCGGGAGTTGGAATGAGCAGTTCTTC
>TRBD2|TRBV18|NA|TRBJ2-1
CASCTSGNYNEQFF
TGTGCCAGCTGTACTAGCGGGAACTACAATGAGCAGTTCTTC
>NA|TRBV30|once|TRBJ1-1
CASTLALEAFF
TGTGCCAGCACTCTTGCGTTGGAAGCTTTCTTT